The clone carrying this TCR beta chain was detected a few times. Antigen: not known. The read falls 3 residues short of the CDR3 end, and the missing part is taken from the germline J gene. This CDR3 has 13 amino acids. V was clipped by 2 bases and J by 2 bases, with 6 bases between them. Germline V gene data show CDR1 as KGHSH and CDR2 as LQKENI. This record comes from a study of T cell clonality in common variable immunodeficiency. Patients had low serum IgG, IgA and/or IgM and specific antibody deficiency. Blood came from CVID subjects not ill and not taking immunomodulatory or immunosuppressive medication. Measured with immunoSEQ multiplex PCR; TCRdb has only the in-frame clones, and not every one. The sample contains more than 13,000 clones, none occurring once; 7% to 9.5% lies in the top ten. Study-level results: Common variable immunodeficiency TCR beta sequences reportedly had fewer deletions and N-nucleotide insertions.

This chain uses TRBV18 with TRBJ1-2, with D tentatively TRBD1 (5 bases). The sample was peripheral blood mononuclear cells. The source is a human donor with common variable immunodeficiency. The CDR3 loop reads CASSPDRNYGYTF. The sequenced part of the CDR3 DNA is TGTGCCAGCTCACCAGACAGAAACTATGGC. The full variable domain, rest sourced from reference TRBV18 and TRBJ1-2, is NAGVMQNPRHLVRRRGQEARLRCSPMKGHSHVYWYRQLPEEGLKFMVYLQKENIIDESGMPKERFSAEFPKEGPSILRIQQVVRGDSAAYFCASSPDRNYGYTFGSGTRLTVV.